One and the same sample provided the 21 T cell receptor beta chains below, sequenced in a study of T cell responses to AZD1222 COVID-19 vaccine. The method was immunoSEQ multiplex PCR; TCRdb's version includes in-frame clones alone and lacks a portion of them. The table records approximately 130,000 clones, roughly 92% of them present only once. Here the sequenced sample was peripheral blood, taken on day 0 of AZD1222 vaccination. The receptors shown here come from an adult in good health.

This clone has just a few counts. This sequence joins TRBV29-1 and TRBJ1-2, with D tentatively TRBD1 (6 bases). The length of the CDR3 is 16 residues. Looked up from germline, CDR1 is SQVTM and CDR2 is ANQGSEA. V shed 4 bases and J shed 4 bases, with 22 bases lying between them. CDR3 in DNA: TGCAGCGTTGTCAGTTATCGGACAGAGGGGGTCTATGGCTACACCTTC. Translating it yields CSVVSYRTEGVYGYTF.

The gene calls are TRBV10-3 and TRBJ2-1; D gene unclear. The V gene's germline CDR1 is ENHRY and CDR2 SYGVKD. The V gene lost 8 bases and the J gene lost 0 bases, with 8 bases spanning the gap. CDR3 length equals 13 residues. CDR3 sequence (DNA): TGTGCCATCGCCCGAGGCTCCTACAATGAGCAGTTCTTC. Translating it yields CAIARGSYNEQFF.

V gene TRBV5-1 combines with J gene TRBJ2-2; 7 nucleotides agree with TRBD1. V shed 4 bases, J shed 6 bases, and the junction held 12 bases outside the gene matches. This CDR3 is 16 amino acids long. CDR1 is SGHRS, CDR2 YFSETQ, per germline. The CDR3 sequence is CASSPSQTGRAGELFF. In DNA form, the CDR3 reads TGCGCCAGCAGCCCGTCACAGACAGGGAGAGCCGGGGAGCTGTTTTTT.

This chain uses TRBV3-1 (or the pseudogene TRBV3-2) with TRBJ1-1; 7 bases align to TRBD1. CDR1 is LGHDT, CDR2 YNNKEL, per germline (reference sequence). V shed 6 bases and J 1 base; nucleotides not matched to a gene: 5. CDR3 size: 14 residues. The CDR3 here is CASSPGGWNTEAFF. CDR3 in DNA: TGTGCCAGCAGTCCAGGGGGTTGGAACACTGAAGCTTTCTTT.

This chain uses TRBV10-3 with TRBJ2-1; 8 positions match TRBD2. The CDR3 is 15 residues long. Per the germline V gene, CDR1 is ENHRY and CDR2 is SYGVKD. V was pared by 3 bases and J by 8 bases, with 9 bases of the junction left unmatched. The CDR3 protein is CAISDLAGGKDEQFF. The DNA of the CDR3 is TGTGCCATCAGTGATTTGGCGGGGGGTAAGGATGAGCAGTTCTTC.

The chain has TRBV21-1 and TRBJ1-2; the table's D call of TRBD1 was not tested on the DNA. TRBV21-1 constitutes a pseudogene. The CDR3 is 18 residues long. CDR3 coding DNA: TGTGCCAGCAGCAAAGGATGCGGGGACAGTCCTACTAACTATGGCTACACCTTC. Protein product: CASSKGCGDSPTNYGYTF.

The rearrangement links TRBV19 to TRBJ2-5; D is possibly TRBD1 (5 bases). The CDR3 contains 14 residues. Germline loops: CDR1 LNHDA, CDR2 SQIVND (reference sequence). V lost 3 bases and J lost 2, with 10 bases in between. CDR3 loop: CASSIWGLQETQYF. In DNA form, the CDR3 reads TGTGCCAGTAGTATCTGGGGCCTTCAAGAGACCCAGTACTTC.

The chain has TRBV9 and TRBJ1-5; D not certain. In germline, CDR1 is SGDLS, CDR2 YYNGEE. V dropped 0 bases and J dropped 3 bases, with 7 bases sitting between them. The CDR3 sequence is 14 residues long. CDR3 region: CASSVGKVNQPQHF. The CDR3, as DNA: TGTGCCAGCAGCGTAGGAAAGGTCAATCAGCCCCAGCATTTT.

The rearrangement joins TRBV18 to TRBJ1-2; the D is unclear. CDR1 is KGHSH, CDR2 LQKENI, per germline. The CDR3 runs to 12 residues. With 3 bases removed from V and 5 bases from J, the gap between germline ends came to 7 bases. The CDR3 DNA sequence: TGTGCCAGCTCACCGCCGGGGTATGGCTACACCTTC. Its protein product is CASSPPGYGYTF.

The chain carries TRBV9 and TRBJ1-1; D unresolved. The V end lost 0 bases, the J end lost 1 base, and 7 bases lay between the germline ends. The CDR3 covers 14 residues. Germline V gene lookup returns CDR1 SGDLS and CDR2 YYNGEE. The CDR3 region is CASSVGVGNTEAFF. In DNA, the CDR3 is TGTGCCAGCAGCGTAGGCGTCGGGAACACTGAAGCTTTCTTT.

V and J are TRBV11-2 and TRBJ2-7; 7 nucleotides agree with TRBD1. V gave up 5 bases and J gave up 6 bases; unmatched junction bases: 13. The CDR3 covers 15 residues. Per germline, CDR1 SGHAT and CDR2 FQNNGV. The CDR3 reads CASSARDSLLGEQYF. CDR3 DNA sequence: TGTGCCAGCAGCGCCCGGGACAGCCTCTTGGGCGAGCAGTACTTC.

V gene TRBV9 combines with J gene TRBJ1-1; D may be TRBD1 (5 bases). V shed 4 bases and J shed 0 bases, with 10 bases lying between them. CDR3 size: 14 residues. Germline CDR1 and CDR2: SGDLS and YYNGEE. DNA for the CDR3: TGTGCCAGCAGCACGACAGCCATGAACACTGAAGCTTTCTTT. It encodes CASSTTAMNTEAFF. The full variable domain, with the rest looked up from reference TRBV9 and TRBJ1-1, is DSGVTQTPKHLITATGQRVTLRCSPRSGDLSVYWYQQSLDQGLQFLIQYYNGEERAKGNILERFSAQQFPDLHSELNLSSLELGDSALYFCASSTTAMNTEAFFGQGTRLTVV.

Written as DNA, the CDR3 is TGTGCCAGCAGTTGGCCTGTGGGGGGACAGAATTCACCCCTCCACTTT. As protein: CASSWPVGGQNSPLHF. The V gene is TRBV6-5, the J gene TRBJ1-6; 7 bases align to TRBD1. Unmatched junction bases numbered 10, after V lost 4 bases and J lost 7 bases. Germline CDR1 MNHEY, CDR2 SVGAGI. CDR3 length: 16 residues.

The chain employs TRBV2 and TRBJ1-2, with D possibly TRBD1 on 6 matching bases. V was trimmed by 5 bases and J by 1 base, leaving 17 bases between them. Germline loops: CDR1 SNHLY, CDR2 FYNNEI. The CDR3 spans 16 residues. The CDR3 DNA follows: TGTGCCAGCAGTTCTGTTTTCGACAGGAATAACTATGGCTACACCTTC. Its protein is CASSSVFDRNNYGYTF.

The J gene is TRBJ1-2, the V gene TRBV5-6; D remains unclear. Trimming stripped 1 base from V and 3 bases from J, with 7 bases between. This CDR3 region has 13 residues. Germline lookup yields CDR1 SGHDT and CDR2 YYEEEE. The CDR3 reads CASSLWRDYGYTF. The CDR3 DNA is TGTGCCAGCAGCTTGTGGAGGGACTATGGCTACACCTTC. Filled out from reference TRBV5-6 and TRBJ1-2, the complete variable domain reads DAGVTQSPTHLIKTRGQQVTLRCSPKSGHDTVSWYQQALGQGPQFIFQYYEEEERQRGNFPDRFSGHQFPNYSSELNVNALLLGDSALYLCASSLWRDYGYTFGSGTRLTVV.

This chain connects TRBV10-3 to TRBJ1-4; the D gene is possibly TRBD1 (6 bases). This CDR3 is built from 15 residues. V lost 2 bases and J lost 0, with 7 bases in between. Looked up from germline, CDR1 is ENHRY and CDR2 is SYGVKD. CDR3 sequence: CAISEGQPTNEKLFF. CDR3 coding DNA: TGTGCCATCAGTGAGGGACAGCCAACTAATGAAAAACTGTTTTTT.

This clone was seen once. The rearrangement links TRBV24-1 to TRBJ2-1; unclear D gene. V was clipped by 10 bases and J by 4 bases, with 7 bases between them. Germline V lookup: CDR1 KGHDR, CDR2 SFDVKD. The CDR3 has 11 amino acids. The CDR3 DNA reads TGTGCCACAGAAACATACAATGAGCAGTTCTTC. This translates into CATETYNEQFF.

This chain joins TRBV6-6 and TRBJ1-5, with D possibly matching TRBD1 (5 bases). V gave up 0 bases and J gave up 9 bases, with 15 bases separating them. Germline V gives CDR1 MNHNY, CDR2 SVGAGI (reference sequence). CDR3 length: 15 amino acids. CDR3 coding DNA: TGTGCCAGCAGTTACTCCCGGGGGGTGGATGGGCCCCAGCATTTT. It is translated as CASSYSRGVDGPQHF.

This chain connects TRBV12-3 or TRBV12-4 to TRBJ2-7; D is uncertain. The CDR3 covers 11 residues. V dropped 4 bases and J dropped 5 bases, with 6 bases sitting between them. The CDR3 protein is CASSSFHEQYF. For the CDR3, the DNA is TGTGCCAGCAGTTCGTTCCACGAGCAGTACTTC.

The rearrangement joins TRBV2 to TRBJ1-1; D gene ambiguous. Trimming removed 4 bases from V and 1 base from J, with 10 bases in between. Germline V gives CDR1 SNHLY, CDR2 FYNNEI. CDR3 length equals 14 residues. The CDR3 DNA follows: TGTGCCAGCAGTGTACTCGCCAAGAACACTGAAGCTTTCTTT. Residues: CASSVLAKNTEAFF.

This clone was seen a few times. The CDR3 sequence: CASKSRWASTLQSTGELFF. For the CDR3, the DNA is TGTGCCAGCAAGTCTCGATGGGCCTCAACCCTCCAGAGCACCGGGGAGCTGTTTTTT. The chain recombines TRBV3-1 (or the pseudogene TRBV3-2) with TRBJ2-2; D gene unclear. This CDR3 contains 19 residues. Trimming took off 7 bases at V and 4 bases at J, with 28 bases between the two ends. Germline values: CDR1 LGHDT, CDR2 YNNKEL (reference sequence).